A selection of T cell receptor beta chains follows, all from one sample in a study of T-cell memory formation after mild COVID-19. TCRdb re-analysed the 5' RACE reads in MiXCR, keeping a single row per CDR3 protein. The repertoire holds under 350,000 distinct CDR3 sequences, with about 17% as singletons. Sequencing was carried out using PBMCs or a T cell subset sorted from them (not recorded which). Receptors originate from a man aged 18 to 30 who had mild COVID-19 (a few samples of this study predate the infection). Cell type and time point are not known. CDR3s include the opening cysteine and the closing phenylalanine or tryptophan. The D gene is left open where the match is weak. A clone size is listed for some rows: how often the clone was seen (once, few, many), or a class if it is expanded.

D gene	V gene	clone size	J gene	CDR3 DNA	CDR3 protein
-	TRBV5-1	-	TRBJ2-1	TGCGCCAGCAGCTTGGTTGCGGCTGAGCAGTTCTTC	CASSLVAAEQFF
-	TRBV28	few	TRBJ2-2	TGTGCCAGCAGGATATCCGGGGAGCTGTTTTTT	CASRISGELFF
TRBD2	TRBV5-1	many	TRBJ2-1	TGCGCCAGCAGAGAAGCGGGGGGGACTGAGCAGTTCTTC	CASREAGGTEQFF
TRBD2	TRBV3-1	few	TRBJ2-3	TGTGCCAGCAGCCAAGTGGCAGCGGGGGGGCCGGACACAGATACGCAGTATTTT	CASSQVAAGGPDTDTQYF
-	TRBV4-1	-	TRBJ1-1	TGCGCCAGCAGCCGCAGGGGTCTGAACACTGAAGCTTTCTTT	CASSRRGLNTEAFF
-	TRBV28	few	TRBJ2-5	TGTGCCAGCAGGCTCGGGACACCCGAGACCCAGTACTTC	CASRLGTPETQYF
TRBD1	TRBV10-3	-	TRBJ2-7	TGTGCCATCAGCCGGACAGGGAACGAGCAGTACTTC	CAISRTGNEQYF
TRBD1	TRBV6-5	few	TRBJ1-4	TGTGCCAGCAGTTCTACGACAGGGGGCGGTGAAAAACTGTTTTTT	CASSSTTGGGEKLFF
-	TRBV12-5	few	TRBJ2-1	TGTGCTAGTGGTTTGGCCCTGGGGGAGCAGTTCTTC	CASGLALGEQFF
-	TRBV4-3	few	TRBJ2-7	TGCGCCAGCAGCCAAGTTGGTACGGTCGGCTACGAGCAGTACTTC	CASSQVGTVGYEQYF
-	TRBV6-6	-	TRBJ1-1	TGTGCCAGCAGTCACCTTTCGGGGCAAGCTTTCTTT	CASSHLSGQAFF
-	TRBV2	-	TRBJ2-5	TGTGCGGACCAGGAATGGGCGTATTCCGAGACCCAGTACTTC	CADQEWAYSETQYF
TRBD2	TRBV20-1	-	TRBJ2-5	TGCAGTGGAGCGGGGGGGCCAGAGACCCAGTACTTC	CSGAGGPETQYF
-	TRBV11-2	few	TRBJ1-1	TGTGCCAGCAGCCTGAACAGGGACCAGAACACTGAAGCTTTCTTT	CASSLNRDQNTEAFF
-	TRBV5-1	-	TRBJ1-1	TGCGCCAGCAGCTTGCCGTGGGGGTCGGAAGCTTTCTTT	CASSLPWGSEAFF
-	TRBV5-5	few	TRBJ1-6	TGTGCCAGCAGCTTGCCGGCGGGGCGCTCACCCCTCCACTTT	CASSLPAGRSPLHF
-	TRBV5-6	-	TRBJ2-2	TGTGCCAGCAGCTTTGTTTCCGCCGGGGAGCTGTTTTTT	CASSFVSAGELFF
TRBD1	TRBV12-3/TRBV12-4	many	TRBJ2-3	TGTGCCAGCACTCCTCAGGACAGGGACACAGATACGCAGTATTTT	CASTPQDRDTDTQYF
TRBD2	TRBV5-1	-	TRBJ2-3	TGCGCCAGCAGCCCCGGGGGAGGGAGCCCCCGCACAGATACGCAGTATTTT	CASSPGGGSPRTDTQYF
-	TRBV4-1	-	TRBJ2-1	TGCGCCAGCAGCCAAGTAGGGGCCAGCTCCTACAATGAGCAGTTCTTC	CASSQVGASSYNEQFF
-	TRBV4-1	-	TRBJ1-2	TGCGCCAGCAGCCGTGAAAGGGGGTTAGGAGTTGATGGCTACACCTTC	CASSRERGLGVDGYTF
-	TRBV6-6	few	TRBJ1-1	TGTGCCAGCAGTTACGGGCAGCTCAACACTGAAGCTTTCTTT	CASSYGQLNTEAFF
-	TRBV6-6	-	TRBJ2-5	TGTGCCAGCAGTTATGGGCTAGCCGAAGAGACCCAGTACTTC	CASSYGLAEETQYF
TRBD1	TRBV5-1	few	TRBJ1-1	TGCGCCAGCAGCCCGGGACAGGGTTACCCCCACACTGAAGCTTTCTTT	CASSPGQGYPHTEAFF